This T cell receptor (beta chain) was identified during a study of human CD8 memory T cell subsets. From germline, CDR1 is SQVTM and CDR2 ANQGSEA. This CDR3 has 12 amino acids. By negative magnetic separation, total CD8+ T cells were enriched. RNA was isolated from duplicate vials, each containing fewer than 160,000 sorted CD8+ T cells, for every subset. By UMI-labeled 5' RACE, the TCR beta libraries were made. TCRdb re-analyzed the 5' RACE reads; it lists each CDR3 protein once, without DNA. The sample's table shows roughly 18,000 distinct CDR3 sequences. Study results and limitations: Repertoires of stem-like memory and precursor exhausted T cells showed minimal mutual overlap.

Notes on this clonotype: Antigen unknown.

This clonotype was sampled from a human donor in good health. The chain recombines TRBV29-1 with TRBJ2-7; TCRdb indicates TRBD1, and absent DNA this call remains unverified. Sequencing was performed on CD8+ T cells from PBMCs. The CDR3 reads CSVETGAYEQYF.